This TCR beta chain was retrieved from a study of beta chain features in type 1 diabetes. Concerning this clone: The antigen is unknown.

Findings of the study overall: More deletions and fewer insertions at VDJ junctions were seen in type 1 diabetes patients.

The authors reverse transcribed all of the isolated RNA, so sequencing captured expressed TCRB transcripts. TCRdb's copy holds only in-frame clones and misses some; the assay was immunoSEQ multiplex PCR. The sample records almost 350,000 clones, 8% being singletons. Trimming at V came to 3 bases and at J to 2 bases, leaving 11 bases not matched to a gene. The germline CDR1 and CDR2 sequences are LGHNA and YNFKEQ. This CDR3 has 17 amino acids. The J gene is TRBJ2-7, the V gene TRBV4-2, with TRBD2 matching 9 bases. The sequencing sample was made of central memory CD4+ T cells from blood. This TCR came from a woman under 30 in good health. The CDR3 is CASSQETGTSPPYEQYF. CDR3 DNA: TGTGCCAGCAGCCAGGAAACCGGGACTAGCCCTCCCTACGAGCAGTACTTC.